This T cell receptor (beta chain) was sequenced during a study of T-cell reconstitution after alpha-beta-depleted transplantation in children. CDR3 length: 15 residues. V gave up 1 base and J gave up 3 bases, with 13 bases separating them. Germline V lookup: CDR1 LNHNV, CDR2 YYDKDF (reference sequence). The table lists this clonotype with a few counts. Unique molecular identifiers were built into the TCRbeta library. A single record per CDR3 protein comes from TCRdb applying MiXCR to the PCR reads. Among some 490,000 distinct CDR3 sequences, approximately 12% were seen once, and the ten largest hold around 6.1%.

The rearrangement uses TRBV15 and TRBJ2-7; D gene unclear. The TCR originated in a human donor who donated a stem cell graft to a child with combined immunodeficiency. Sequences were derived from PBMCs from the stem cell graft donor, sampled from the stem cell graft. CDR3 nucleotide sequence: TGTGCCACCAGCAGAGGACGGTCACCGGACTACGAGCAGTACTTC. Encoded protein: CATSRGRSPDYEQYF.